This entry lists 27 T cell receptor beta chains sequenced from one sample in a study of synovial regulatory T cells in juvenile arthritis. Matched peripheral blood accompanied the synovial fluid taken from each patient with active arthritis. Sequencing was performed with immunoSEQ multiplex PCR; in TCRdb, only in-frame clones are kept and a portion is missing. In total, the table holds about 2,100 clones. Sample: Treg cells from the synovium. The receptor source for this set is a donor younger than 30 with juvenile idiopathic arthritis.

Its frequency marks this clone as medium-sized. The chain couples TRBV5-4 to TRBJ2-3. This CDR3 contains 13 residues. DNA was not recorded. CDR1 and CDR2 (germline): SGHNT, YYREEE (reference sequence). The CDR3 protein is CASSRTLEDTQYF. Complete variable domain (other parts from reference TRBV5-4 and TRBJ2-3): ETGVTQSPTHLIKTRGQQVTLRCSSQSGHNTVSWYQQALGQGPQFIFQYYREEENGRGNFPPRFSGLQFPNYSSELNVNALELDDSALYLCASSRTLEDTQYFGPGTRLTVL.

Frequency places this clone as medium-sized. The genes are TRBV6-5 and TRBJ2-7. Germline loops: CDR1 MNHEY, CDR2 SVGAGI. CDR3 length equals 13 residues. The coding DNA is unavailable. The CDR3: CASSYSKSYEQYF.

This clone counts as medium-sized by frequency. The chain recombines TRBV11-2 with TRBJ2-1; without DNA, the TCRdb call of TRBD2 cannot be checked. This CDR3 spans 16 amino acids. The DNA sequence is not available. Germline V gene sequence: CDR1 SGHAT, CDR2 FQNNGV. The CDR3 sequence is CASSFIGGSARNEQFF.

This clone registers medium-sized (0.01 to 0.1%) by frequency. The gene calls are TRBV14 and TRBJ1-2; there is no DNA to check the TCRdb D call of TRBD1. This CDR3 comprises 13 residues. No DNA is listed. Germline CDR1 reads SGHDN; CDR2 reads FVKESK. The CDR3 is CASSDRGGYGYTF. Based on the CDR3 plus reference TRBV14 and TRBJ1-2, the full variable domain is EAGVTQFPSHSVIEKGQTVTLRCDPISGHDNLYWYRRVMGKEIKFLLHFVKESKQDESGMPNNRFLAERTGGTYSTLKVQPAELEDSGVYFCASSDRGGYGYTFGSGTRLTVV.

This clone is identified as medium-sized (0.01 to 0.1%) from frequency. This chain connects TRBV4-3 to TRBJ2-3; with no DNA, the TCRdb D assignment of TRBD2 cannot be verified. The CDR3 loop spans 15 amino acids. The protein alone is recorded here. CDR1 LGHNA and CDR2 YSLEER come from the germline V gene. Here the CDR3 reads CASSARLAATDTQYF.

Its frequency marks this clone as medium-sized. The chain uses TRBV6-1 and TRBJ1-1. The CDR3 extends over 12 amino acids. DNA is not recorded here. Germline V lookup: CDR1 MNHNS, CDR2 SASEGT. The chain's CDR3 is CASSEWGAEAFF.

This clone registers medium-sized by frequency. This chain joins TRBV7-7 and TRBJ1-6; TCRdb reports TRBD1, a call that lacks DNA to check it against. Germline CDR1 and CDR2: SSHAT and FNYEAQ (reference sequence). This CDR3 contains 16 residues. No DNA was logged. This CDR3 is CASSLEDRVRNSPLHF.

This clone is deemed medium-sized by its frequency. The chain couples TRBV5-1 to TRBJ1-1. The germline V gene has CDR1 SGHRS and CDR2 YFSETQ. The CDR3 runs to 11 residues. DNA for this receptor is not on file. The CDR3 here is CASSLNTEAFF.

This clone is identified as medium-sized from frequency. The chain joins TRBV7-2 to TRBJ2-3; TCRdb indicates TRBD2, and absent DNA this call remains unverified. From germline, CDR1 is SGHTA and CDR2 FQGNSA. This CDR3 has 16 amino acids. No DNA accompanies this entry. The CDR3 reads CASSLGLAGGTDTQYF.

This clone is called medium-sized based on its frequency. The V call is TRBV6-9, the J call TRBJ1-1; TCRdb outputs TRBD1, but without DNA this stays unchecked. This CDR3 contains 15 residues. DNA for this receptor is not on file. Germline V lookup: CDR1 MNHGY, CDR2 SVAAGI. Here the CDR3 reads CASSPHWGQVGKAFF.

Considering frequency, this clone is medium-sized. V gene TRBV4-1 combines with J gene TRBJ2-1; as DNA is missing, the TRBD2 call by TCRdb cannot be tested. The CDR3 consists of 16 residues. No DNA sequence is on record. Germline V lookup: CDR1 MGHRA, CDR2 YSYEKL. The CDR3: CASSPLGGRLGNEQFF.

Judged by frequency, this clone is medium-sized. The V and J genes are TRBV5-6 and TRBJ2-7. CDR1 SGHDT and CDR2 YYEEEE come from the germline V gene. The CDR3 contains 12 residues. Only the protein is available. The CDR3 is CASSSDGYEQYF.

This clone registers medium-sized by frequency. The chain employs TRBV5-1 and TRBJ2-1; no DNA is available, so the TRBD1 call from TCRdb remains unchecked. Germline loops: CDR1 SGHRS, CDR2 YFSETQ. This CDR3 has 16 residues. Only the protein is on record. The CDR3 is CASSLVGTGAYNEQFF. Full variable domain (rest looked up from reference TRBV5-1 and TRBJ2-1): KAGVTQTPRYLIKTRGQQVTLSCSPISGHRSVSWYQQTPGQGLQFLFEYFSETQRNKGNFPGRFSGRQFSNSRSEMNVSTLELGDSALYLCASSLVGTGAYNEQFFGPGTRLTVL.

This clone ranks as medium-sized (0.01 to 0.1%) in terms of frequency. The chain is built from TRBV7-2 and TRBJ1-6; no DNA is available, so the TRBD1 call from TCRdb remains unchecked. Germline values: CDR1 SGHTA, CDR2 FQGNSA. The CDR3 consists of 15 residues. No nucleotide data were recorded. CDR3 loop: CASSLRTGRNSPLHF.

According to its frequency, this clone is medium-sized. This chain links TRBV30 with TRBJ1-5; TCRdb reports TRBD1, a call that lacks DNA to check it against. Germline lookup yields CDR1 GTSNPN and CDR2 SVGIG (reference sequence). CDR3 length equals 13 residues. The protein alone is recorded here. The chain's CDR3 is CAWSVTGNQPQHF. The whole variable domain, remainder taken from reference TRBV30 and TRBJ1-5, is SQTIHQWPATLVQPVGSPLSLECTVEGTSNPNLYWYRQAAGRGLQLLFYSVGIGQISSEVPQNLSASRPQDRQFILSSKKLLLSDSGFYLCAWSVTGNQPQHFGDGTRLSIL.

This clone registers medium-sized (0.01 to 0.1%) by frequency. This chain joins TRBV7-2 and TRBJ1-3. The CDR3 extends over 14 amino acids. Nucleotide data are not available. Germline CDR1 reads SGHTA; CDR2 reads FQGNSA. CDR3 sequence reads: CASSLRDSGNTIYF. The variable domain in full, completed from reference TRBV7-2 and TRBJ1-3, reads GAGVSQSPSNKVTEKGKDVELRCDPISGHTALYWYRQSLGQGLEFLIYFQGNSAPDKSGLPSDRFSAERTGGSVSTLTIQRTQQEDSAVYLCASSLRDSGNTIYFGEGSWLTVV.

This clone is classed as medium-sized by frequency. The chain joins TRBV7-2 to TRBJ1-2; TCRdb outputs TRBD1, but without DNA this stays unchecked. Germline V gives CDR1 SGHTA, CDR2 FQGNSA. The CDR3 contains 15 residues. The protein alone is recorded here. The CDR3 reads CASSIPGTGGYGYTF.

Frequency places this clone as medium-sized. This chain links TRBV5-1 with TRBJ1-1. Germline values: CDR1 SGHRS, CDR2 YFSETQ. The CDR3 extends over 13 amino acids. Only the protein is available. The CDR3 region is CASSLVHNTEAFF.

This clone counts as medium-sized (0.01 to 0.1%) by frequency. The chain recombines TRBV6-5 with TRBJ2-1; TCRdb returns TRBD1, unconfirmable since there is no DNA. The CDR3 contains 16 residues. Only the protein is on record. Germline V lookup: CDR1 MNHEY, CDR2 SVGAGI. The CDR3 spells CASSYGSDSSYNEQFF.

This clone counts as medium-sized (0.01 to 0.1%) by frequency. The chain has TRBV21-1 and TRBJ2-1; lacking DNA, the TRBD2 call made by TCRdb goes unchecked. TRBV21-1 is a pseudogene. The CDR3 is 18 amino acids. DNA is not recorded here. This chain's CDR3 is CASSKGETSGGPYNEQFF.

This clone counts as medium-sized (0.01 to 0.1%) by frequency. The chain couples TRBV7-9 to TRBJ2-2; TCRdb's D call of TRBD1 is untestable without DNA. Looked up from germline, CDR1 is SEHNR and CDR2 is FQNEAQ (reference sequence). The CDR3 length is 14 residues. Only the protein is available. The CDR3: CASSFPRDTGELFF.

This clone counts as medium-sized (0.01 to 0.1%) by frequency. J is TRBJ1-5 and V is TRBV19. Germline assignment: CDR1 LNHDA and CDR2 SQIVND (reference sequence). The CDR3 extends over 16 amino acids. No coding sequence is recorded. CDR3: CASSIERSHLNQPQHF. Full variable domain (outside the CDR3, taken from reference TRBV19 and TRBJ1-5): DGGITQSPKYLFRKEGQNVTLSCEQNLNHDAMYWYRQDPGQGLRLIYYSQIVNDFQKGDIAEGYSVSREKKESFPLTVTSAQKNPTAFYLCASSIERSHLNQPQHFGDGTRLSIL.

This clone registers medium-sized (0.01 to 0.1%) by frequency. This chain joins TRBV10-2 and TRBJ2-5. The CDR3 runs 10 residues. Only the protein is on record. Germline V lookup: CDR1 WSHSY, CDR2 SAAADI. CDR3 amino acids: CASSGETQYF.

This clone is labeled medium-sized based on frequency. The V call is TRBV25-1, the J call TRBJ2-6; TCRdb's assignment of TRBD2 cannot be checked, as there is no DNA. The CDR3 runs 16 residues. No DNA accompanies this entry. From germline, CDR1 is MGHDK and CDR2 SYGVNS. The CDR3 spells CASSEDAVSGANVLTF.

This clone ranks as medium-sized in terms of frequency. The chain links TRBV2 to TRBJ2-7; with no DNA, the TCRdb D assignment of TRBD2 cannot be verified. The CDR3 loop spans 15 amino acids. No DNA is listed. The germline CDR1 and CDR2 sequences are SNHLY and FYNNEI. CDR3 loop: CASSATSTGFQAQYF. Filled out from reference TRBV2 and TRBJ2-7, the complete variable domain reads EPEVTQTPSHQVTQMGQEVILRCVPISNHLYFYWYRQILGQKVEFLVSFYNNEISEKSEIFDDQFSVERPDGSNFTLKIRSTKLEDSAMYFCASSATSTGFQAQYFGPGTRLTVT.

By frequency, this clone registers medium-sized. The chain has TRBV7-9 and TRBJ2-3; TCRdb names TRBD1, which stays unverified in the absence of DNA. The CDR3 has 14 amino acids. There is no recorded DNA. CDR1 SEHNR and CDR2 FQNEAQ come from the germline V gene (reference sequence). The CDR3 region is CASSRTGGTDTQYF.

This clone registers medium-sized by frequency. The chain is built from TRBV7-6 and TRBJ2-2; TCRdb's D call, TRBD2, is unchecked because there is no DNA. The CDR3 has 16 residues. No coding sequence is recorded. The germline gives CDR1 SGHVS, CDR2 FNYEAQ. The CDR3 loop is CASSFMAGLTTGELFF.